The source of this TCR beta chain is a study of blood T cell repertoires in COVID-19. Trimming shortened V by 8 bases and J by 14 bases, and 16 bases separated the two germline ends. The CDR3 runs 12 residues. Germline V gene data show CDR1 as MNHNY and CDR2 as SVGAGI (reference sequence). The method was immunoSEQ multiplex PCR; TCRdb's version includes in-frame clones alone and lacks a portion of them. The repertoire includes tens of thousands of clones, 70% to 90% of them detected once, and approximately 15% sits in the top ten. The specimen was peripheral blood. The TCR sequence derives from a human donor in a cohort sampled during active COVID-19. This chain connects TRBV6-6 to TRBJ1-6; tentatively, D is TRBD1 (6 bases). CDR3 loop: CASGTRIESLHF. CDR3 DNA sequence: TGTGCCAGCGGGACACGGATTGAGTCCCTCCACTTT.